These 22 T cell receptor beta chains were sequenced from one sample in a study of cytomegalovirus exposure and HLA in healthy donors. 13 Jbeta primers and 60 Vbeta primers were used for the PCR. Using immunoSEQ multiplex PCR, the repertoire was profiled, and TCRdb retains in-frame clones only, with some absent. In the table there are around 130,000 clones, roughly 79% of which are singletons. The source material was PBMCs. These receptors originate from a woman aged 35 to 49 in good health and CMV-seronegative.

The rearrangement links TRBV9 to TRBJ1-2; 7 nucleotides agree with TRBD1. The V gene's germline CDR1 is SGDLS and CDR2 YYNGEE. With 7 bases clipped from V and 3 bases from J, the junction kept 9 bases outside the gene matches. CDR3 length: 14 residues. CDR3 region: CASLSGRGDYGYTF. The CDR3 DNA reads as TGTGCCAGCCTATCGGGCAGGGGGGACTATGGCTACACCTTC.

This clone turned up a few times. This rearrangement joins TRBV6-1 to TRBJ1-1, with a possible D match to TRBD1 (6 bases). The V gene's germline CDR1 is MNHNS and CDR2 SASEGT. V dropped 6 bases and J dropped 11 bases, with 16 bases sitting between them. CDR3 length: 12 amino acids. The DNA for the CDR3 is TGTGCCAGCAGACAGGGACCCAGTACGGCTTTCTTT. Amino acids: CASRQGPSTAFF.

This chain uses TRBV5-1 with TRBJ1-2; 9 bases are a match to TRBD1. Trimming took 2 bases from V and 4 from J; bases not matched to a gene: 9. Germline-derived CDR1 and CDR2 are SGHRS and YFSETQ. The CDR3 loop spans 16 amino acids. This chain's CDR3 is CASSFDGTGLVYGYTF. CDR3 coding DNA: TGCGCCAGCAGCTTTGATGGGACAGGGTTAGTCTATGGCTACACCTTC.

This clone came up once. This sequence joins TRBV12-5 and TRBJ1-3; D ambiguous. Germline values: CDR1 LGHNT, CDR2 FRNRAP. The CDR3 runs to 15 residues. Trimming removed 2 bases at V and 0 bases at J, with 8 bases between. DNA for the CDR3: TGTGCTAGTGGTTTGCCCTTTAGCTCTGGAAACACCATATATTTT. As protein: CASGLPFSSGNTIYF.

V gene TRBV13 combines with J gene TRBJ2-7; 9 nucleotides agree with TRBD2. The CDR3 is made up of 15 amino acids. Germline-derived CDR1 and CDR2 are PRHDT and FYEKMQ (reference sequence). V lost 4 bases, J lost 5 bases, and 9 bases stayed unmatched. The CDR3 here is CASSSAGGPKNEQYF. CDR3 DNA: TGTGCCAGCAGCTCCGCGGGGGGGCCTAAAAACGAGCAGTACTTC.

This chain uses TRBV5-6 with TRBJ2-7; D not resolved. Germline-derived CDR1 and CDR2 are SGHDT and YYEEEE. This CDR3 has 12 residues. Trimming took off 2 bases at V and 7 bases at J, with 10 bases between the two ends. Here the CDR3 DNA reads TGTGCCAGCAGCTTCAGTGGGCGAGAGCAGTACTTC. Its protein product is CASSFSGREQYF.

The chain links TRBV19 to TRBJ2-3, with 8 nucleotides matching TRBD2. Unmatched junction bases numbered 12, after V lost 2 bases and J lost 5 bases. CDR1 is LNHDA and CDR2 is SQIVND in the germline V gene (reference sequence). This CDR3 is built from 17 residues. CDR3 in amino acids: CASSINPFSGIGDTQYF. The CDR3, as DNA: TGTGCCAGTAGTATAAATCCTTTTAGCGGGATTGGAGATACGCAGTATTTT.

The chain couples TRBV30 to TRBJ2-5; 8 bases map to TRBD2. CDR3 length: 12 residues. Germline V gives CDR1 GTSNPN, CDR2 SVGIG (reference sequence). V lost 6 bases to trimming and J lost 5 bases; unmatched junction nucleotides: 5. The CDR3 DNA reads TGTGCCTGTGCGGGGGGCAGTGAGACCCAGTACTTC. Translation gives CACAGGSETQYF.

The V gene is TRBV2, the J gene TRBJ2-7, with 11 bases aligning to TRBD1. This CDR3 contains 15 residues. Germline V CDR1 and CDR2: SNHLY, FYNNEI. Trimming removed 8 bases from V and 5 bases from J; junction bases left unmatched: 11. The CDR3: CASSPVRTGGHEQYF. The CDR3 nucleotides are TGTGCCAGCTCCCCGGTGAGGACAGGGGGCCACGAGCAGTACTTC.

This rearrangement joins TRBV5-6 to TRBJ2-5, with 8 bases identical to TRBD2. Trimming at V came to 4 bases and at J to 0 bases, leaving 8 bases not matched to a gene. CDR3 length equals 16 residues. Germline values: CDR1 SGHDT, CDR2 YYEEEE. CDR3: CASSPLGSGDQETQYF. DNA of the CDR3: TGTGCCAGCAGCCCCCTCGGTAGCGGGGACCAAGAGACCCAGTACTTC.

V is TRBV5-5 and J is TRBJ2-1; TRBD2 matches at 7 bases. Germline V CDR1 and CDR2: SGHKS, YYEKEE (reference sequence). This CDR3 region has 17 residues. With V trimmed by 0 bases and J by 9 bases, 15 bases remained unmatched. The CDR3 protein is CASSLVPSGSHQSEQFF. The CDR3 DNA reads TGTGCCAGCAGCTTGGTGCCTAGCGGCTCGCATCAGAGTGAGCAGTTCTTC.

This chain links TRBV30 with TRBJ2-3; 7 nucleotides agree with TRBD2. After removal of 5 bases from V and 1 base from J, the junction contained 3 bases not matched to a gene. The CDR3 sequence is 13 residues long. Germline assignment: CDR1 GTSNPN and CDR2 SVGIG (reference sequence). Written as DNA, the CDR3 is TGTGCCTGGGTTCGGGGGGGCACAGATACGCAGTATTTT. Residues: CAWVRGGTDTQYF.

The J gene is TRBJ1-1, the V gene TRBV5-1; 7 bases fit TRBD1. The CDR3 covers 11 residues. V shed 3 bases, J shed 11 bases, and the junction held 4 bases outside the gene matches. Germline V gene lookup returns CDR1 SGHRS and CDR2 YFSETQ. The CDR3 coding sequence is TGCGCCAGCAGCTACGGACAGGCGGCTTTCTTT. This sequence encodes CASSYGQAAFF.

J is TRBJ2-3 and V is TRBV2; perhaps TRBD2 as D (6 bases). The CDR3 extends over 14 amino acids. Germline V gives CDR1 SNHLY, CDR2 FYNNEI. Trimming removed 8 bases at V and 2 bases at J, with 14 bases between. CDR3 region: CASGEAGTTDTQYF. CDR3 DNA sequence: TGTGCCAGCGGGGAGGCCGGGACCACAGATACGCAGTATTTT.

This clone was counted a few times. The chain combines TRBV10-3 with TRBJ1-5, with 7 bases aligning to TRBD1. Germline trimming cut 4 bases from V and 3 bases from J; bases unmatched to any gene: 6. Per germline, CDR1 ENHRY and CDR2 SYGVKD. The CDR3 has 15 amino acids. CDR3 DNA: TGTGCCATCAGTGCCGGACAGGCGTACAATCAGCCCCAGCATTTT. Protein product: CAISAGQAYNQPQHF.

This chain links TRBV4-1 with TRBJ2-1; 7 positions agree with TRBD1. This CDR3 is built from 17 residues. Per germline, CDR1 MGHRA and CDR2 YSYEKL. V was clipped by 1 base and J by 8 bases; unmatched bases: 14. CDR3 in amino acids: CASSQGFFGRGMDEQFF. DNA for the CDR3: TGCGCCAGCAGCCAAGGATTCTTCGGCAGGGGGATGGATGAGCAGTTCTTC.

This chain connects TRBV7-3 to TRBJ2-7; the match to TRBD1 covers 8 bases. This CDR3 region has 14 residues. The trim removed 5 bases at V and 0 bases at J, leaving 3 bases unmatched. Germline V gives CDR1 SGHTA, CDR2 FQGTGA. The CDR3 region has the DNA TGTGCCAGCAGCCGGACAGGGCCCTCCTACGAGCAGTACTTC. Its protein product is CASSRTGPSYEQYF.

V is TRBV4-1 and J is TRBJ2-5; 7 nucleotides align to TRBD1. Near its end, the DNA agrees better with TRBJ2-7, so the J call may be wrong. Germline V gene lookup returns CDR1 MGHRA and CDR2 YSYEKL. CDR3 length equals 14 residues. The DNA for the CDR3 is TGCGCCAGCAGCCAATCTTCAGGGGGCTACGAGCAGTACTTC. Encoded protein: CASSQSSGGYEQYF.

The V gene is TRBV4-1, the J gene TRBJ2-1, with 8 nucleotides matching TRBD2. Losses at the gene ends were 4 bases for V and 4 bases for J; bases not matched to a gene: 9. The CDR3 runs 16 residues. In germline, CDR1 is MGHRA, CDR2 YSYEKL. DNA of the CDR3: TGCGCCAGCAGCCGAATAGCGGGGATTCCTTACAATGAGCAGTTCTTC. Encoded protein: CASSRIAGIPYNEQFF.

V usage is TRBV9 and J usage is TRBJ2-1, with TRBD2 identical over 12 bases. The germline V gene encodes CDR1 SGDLS and CDR2 YYNGEE. This CDR3 region has 17 residues. V trimming: 0 bases; J trimming: 4 bases; junction bases outside the gene matches: 5. CDR3 residues: CASSVEGLAGGYNEQFF. In nucleotides, the CDR3 is TGTGCCAGCAGCGTAGAGGGGCTAGCGGGGGGGTACAATGAGCAGTTCTTC.

This clone was seen a single time. The rearrangement links TRBV6-5 to TRBJ2-3; 8 bases are shared with TRBD1. Trimming took 6 bases from V and 6 from J; bases not matched to a gene: 8. Germline V gene data show CDR1 as MNHEY and CDR2 as SVGAGI. This CDR3 is built from 14 residues. CDR3: CASSRTGLGDTQYF. The DNA for the CDR3 is TGTGCCAGCAGCCGGACAGGGCTAGGTGATACGCAGTATTTT.

The chain carries TRBV7-9 and TRBJ2-7; 7 bases align to TRBD2. Germline loops: CDR1 SEHNR, CDR2 FQNEAQ (reference sequence). This CDR3 spans 13 amino acids. The junction had 4 bases not matched to a gene; V was cut back by 2 bases and J by 6 bases. In nucleotides, the CDR3 is TGTGCCAGCAGCTTATACGGGGGGAGCGAGCAGTACTTC. This translates into CASSLYGGSEQYF. Using reference TRBV7-9 and TRBJ2-7 for the parts outside the CDR3, the full variable domain is DTGVSQNPRHKITKRGQNVTFRCDPISEHNRLYWYRQTLGQGPEFLTYFQNEAQLEKSRLLSDRFSAERPKGSFSTLEIQRTEQGDSAMYLCASSLYGGSEQYFGPGTRLTVT.